This entry describes one TCR beta chain. Its antigen is currently not known. No quality values exist for individual bases; no much larger clone is one base distant. V and J lose 4 bases and 2 bases, and a span of 8 bases separates them. For CDR1 and CDR2, the germline V gene (reference sequence) lists MNHEY and SMNVEV. From the cysteine up to the phenylalanine, the CDR3 has a length of 13 residues. The read is trimmed to its CDR3 DNA, 39 bases read in frame from base 1. This sample was included in a study of cytomegalovirus exposure and HLA in healthy donors (dated by TCRdb to between 2016 and 2019). About the full investigation: According to an earlier analysis of 550 to 700 of the donors, about 179 million T cells yielded 100 million or so unique TCR beta sequences and about 300 Gb of sequence data. Around 320 gigabases of sequencing data and 78 million or so unique TCR sequences were included in an early release covering about 700 HLA-typed donors. Of the approximately 400 genotyped donors, over 80% were placed in the genetic ancestry cluster associated with self-reported Caucasian donors. The study aimed to test whether cataloging public T cell receptors could reveal signatures of past pathogen exposure. The study used immunosequencing to profile the T cell repertoires of approximately 690 subjects and linked those repertoires to cytomegalovirus serostatus. Besides the first cohort of more than 650 subjects, a separate validation cohort made up of 120 different subjects was used. To predict cytomegalovirus infection status, the study brought together high-throughput TCR immunosequencing, statistical association of individual TCRs with disease status, and machine learning. In a later analysis, previously published TCR beta repertoires from 600 to 850 donors were re-analyzed and high-resolution HLA genotyping was added so that TCR occurrence patterns could be studied. In the later analysis, no new phenotypic data were used to find candidate immune exposures; instead, reliance was placed on TCR beta sequences and their occurrence across donors. An earlier analysis of some 500 of the donors used high-throughput TCR beta sequencing to judge whether each TCR beta V gene segment behaved as functional or pseudogenic. Alongside the repertoire data, information on donor age, sex, ethnicity and CMV serostatus was compiled. A later genetic analysis used genome-wide SNP genotypes for about 60% of the roughly 700 donors, treating that subset as a discovery cohort. Every repertoire in the discovery cohort had been generated on one and the same sequencing platform. Class I and class II HLA loci were covered by the typing at four-digit resolution. Typing coverage varied by locus: roughly 620-630 donors for A, B, C, DRB1 and DQB1; approximately 500 for DQA1; over 600 for DPA1; roughly 470 for DPB1. Because of strong linkage in the cohort, four or five DR-DQ haplotypes were treated as single units for association and clustering. Among some 400 genotyped donors of the cohort, an average of approximately 240,000 unique TCR beta nucleotide sequences was sequenced per donor, of which about 18% were non-productive. General findings and caveats noted by the study authors: This cohort had only TCR beta chains sequenced, and the lack of alpha or paired-chain data limited which features could be detected. In a later analysis, HLA-associated TCR beta chains showed more clonal expansion and lower generation probabilities than non-associated chains that were equally common. Most TCR sequences were seen in very few donors, while some public TCRs were found in many individuals. Roughly uniform sequencing depth across donors was assumed in presence/absence analyses, although this assumption may not hold. The study gave a list of about 170 TCR beta chains associated with cytomegalovirus. Immune exposure information for the cohort was limited to CMV serostatus. Broadly in line with IMGT annotations, most TCR beta V segments showed up in productive rearrangements about 87% or about 30% of the time in an earlier analysis of around 550 of the donors. In a later analysis, most CMV-associated TCR beta chains were found to appear HLA-restricted, with HLA associations seemingly driven largely by CMV exposure. Linkage disequilibrium might explain the correlated functional status among segregating V segments, but an unknown experimental factor could not be ruled out. In a later genetic analysis, a missense DCLRE1C variant was associated with V-gene and J-gene trimming of TCR beta chains, and the association was replicated in an independent cohort. Because HLA typing was unavailable for some donors at each locus, only the typed subset was used in association tests. A cluster of highly shared sequence variants was judged likely to represent a technical artifact of the sequencing pipeline. In a later analysis, some 17,000 TCR beta sequences were associated with specific HLA alleles at a false discovery rate of 0.05. Because counts were too low, 15 to 20 rarely observed V segments, including chromosome 9 orphons, were left out of the earlier analysis of roughly 600 of the donors. The authors suggested that the approach could potentially be generalized to other disease states and immunological phenotypes. A later genetic analysis reported fewer N-insertions in productive TCRs among donors in an Asian-associated ancestry cluster than the 666-donor mean. A further reported finding was that TCR beta sequences accurately predicted the HLA-A and HLA-B alleles for most subjects in the first cohort. Several of the top co-occurrence clusters appeared to be linked to parvovirus B19, influenza, CMV and Epstein-Barr virus, according to a later analysis. In a later analysis, the rate of TCR association differed among HLA loci, with DRB1 alleles having the most associated TCRs and HLA-C alleles having the fewest. Some IMGT-functional V segments, including TRBV6-2 and TRBV6-3, could not be distinguished by the 87-base-pair reads and were therefore excluded. When HLA alleles, especially DR and DQ, strongly co-occurred, TCR associations were difficult to assign to individual alleles. Three of the identified cytomegalovirus-associated TCR beta chains were confirmed in vitro to be specific for cytomegalovirus antigens. The classifier was reported to diagnose cytomegalovirus status with high specificity and sensitivity in both the original and validation cohorts.

The library was made by the immunoSEQ multiplex PCR assay. The multiplex PCR relied on a mix of 60 forward primers for TCR Vbeta segments and 13 reverse primers for TCR Jbeta segments. The CDR3 region of rearranged TCR beta genes was amplified from genomic DNA with a multiplex PCR assay. Amplified TCR beta libraries were sequenced as 87-base-pair reads on the Illumina HiSeq System. The paper's processing steps were these. Across the 700 or so repertoires, a later analysis counted tens of millions of unique TCR beta chains, around 11 million of which were shared by at least two donors. Raw reads were error-corrected and collapsed into unique sequences with a nearest-neighbor algorithm that merged closely related sequences to remove PCR and sequencing errors. V, D and J gene segments were assigned by aligning CDR3 sequences to IMGT reference sequences. For a sequence to be retained, a match of at least six nucleotides was required to both a V gene segment and a J gene segment. Rearrangements were called productive when the CDR3 lacked stop codons and stayed in frame with V and J; all others were non-productive. Following IMGT convention, CDR3 was defined as the stretch from the second conserved V-encoded cysteine up to the conserved J-encoded phenylalanine. The earlier analysis of about 590 of the donors excluded sequences that lacked an unambiguous match to a single V gene segment. An earlier analysis of about 600 of the donors called V segments functional above 56.7% productive rearrangements and segregating when the between-donor standard deviation exceeded 5%. To diagnose cytomegalovirus status from the catalog of TCR beta chain sequences, a statistical classification framework was built. In a later analysis, TCR nucleotide sequences were compared against IMGT/GENE-DB human TR gene sequences so that V and J genes could be assigned. Using the TCRdist pipeline, a later analysis assigned CDR3 sequences along with most-parsimonious VDJ recombination scenarios. In a later analysis, each TCR beta chain was defined by its CDR3 amino acid sequence together with its V-gene family, and reads lacking a unique V-gene family were excluded. As a way to deal with suspected cross-contamination and a sequencing artifact, a later analysis dropped roughly 600 nucleotide sequences that were highly shared and had low generation probability. For each public chain, a later analysis derived a clonal expansion index from normalized ranks of inferred template counts within each repertoire. Generation probabilities in a later analysis came from a VDJ recombination model fitted to out-of-frame rearrangements, and those results were checked against IGoR. A later analysis scored TCR-TCR, TCR-HLA and TCR-CMV co-occurrence with hypergeometric tests, applying a repertoire-size bias correction to TCR pairs. A later analysis estimated false discovery rates by permuting HLA or CMV assignments 20 times. In a later analysis, co-occurring TCRs were grouped with DBSCAN, and TCRdist sequence similarity was added when clustering was performed within HLA-allele-positive subsets. Repertoires with fewer than 30,000 or more than 120,000 public chains, plus five repertoires with anomalous nucleotide sharing, were excluded from co-occurrence clustering. The immuneACCESS repertoire file appears here via TCRdb, limited to in-frame rearrangements. These files lack a portion of the clones; in checked studies, under half of the deficit traces to unresolved V genes, and the cause of the others is not known. V and J calls plus clone size are reproduced from that table; the DNA served to infer D and trimming. The sample contains some 200,000 clones, 79% of them found a single time. 2% to 2.5% of the sample is taken by the ten largest.

The cohort consisted of hundreds of healthy bone marrow donors. Cohort members were all nominally healthy when sampled, although unrecorded immune exposures were likely present. The donor tested CMV seronegative, placing the donor among the roughly 350 seronegative members of the cohort. Each donor provided a peripheral blood sample, and peripheral blood mononuclear cells were used for TCR beta sequencing. Genomic DNA extraction from the blood cell samples was performed with the Qiagen DNeasy Blood Extraction Kit. The V and J segments used are TRBV27 and TRBJ1-2, with the D gene not confidently named. The sample was PBMCs. The origin of this receptor is a woman between 50 and 59 years old in good health and CMV-seronegative. The DNA is TGTGCCAGCAGTTCAAACAGCAACTATGGCTACACCTTC. Its amino acids are CASSSNSNYGYTF.